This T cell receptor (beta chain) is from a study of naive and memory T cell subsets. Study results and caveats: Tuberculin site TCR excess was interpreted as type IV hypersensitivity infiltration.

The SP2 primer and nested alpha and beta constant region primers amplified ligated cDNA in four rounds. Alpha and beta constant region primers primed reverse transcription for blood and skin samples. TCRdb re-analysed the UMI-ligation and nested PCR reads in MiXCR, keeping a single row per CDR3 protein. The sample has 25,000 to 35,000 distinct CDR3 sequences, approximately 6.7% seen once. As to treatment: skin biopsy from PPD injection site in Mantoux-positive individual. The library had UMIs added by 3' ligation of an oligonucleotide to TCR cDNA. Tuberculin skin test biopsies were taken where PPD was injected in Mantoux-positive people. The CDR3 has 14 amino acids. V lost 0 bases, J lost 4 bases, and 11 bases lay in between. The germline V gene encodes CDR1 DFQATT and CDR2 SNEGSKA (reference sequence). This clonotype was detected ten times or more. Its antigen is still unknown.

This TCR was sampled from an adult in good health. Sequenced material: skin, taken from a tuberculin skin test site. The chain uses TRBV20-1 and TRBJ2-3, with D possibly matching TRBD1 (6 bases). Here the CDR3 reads CSARDRRGSDTQYF. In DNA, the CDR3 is TGCAGTGCTAGAGATCGCAGGGGTTCAGATACGCAGTATTTT.